The clone carrying this T cell receptor (beta chain) was seen a single time. The data stem from a study of blood T cell repertoires in COVID-19. Study context: COVID-19 samples from acute and convalescent phases originated in the United States, Italy and Spain. Nucleic acid was either cDNA or gDNA, and it came from T cells, B-cell-depleted T cells, or PBMCs.

The CDR3 runs to 17 residues. Trimming took 3 bases from V and 2 from J; bases not matched to a gene: 11. Looked up from germline, CDR1 is SGHDT and CDR2 is YYEEEE. Authors' processing steps: Reference gene primers were amplified, and this amplification served to estimate nucleated cell counts. The repertoire was sequenced with immunoSEQ multiplex PCR; TCRdb's copy has only in-frame clones and lacks some. V, J and clone size derive from that table, while D and trimming were established from the DNA sequence. The table lists 200,000 to 250,000 clones, around 84% of them singletons. This chain links TRBV5-6 with TRBJ1-5, with 7 bases aligning to TRBD1. The TCR comes from a man at least 80 years old with acute or convalescent COVID-19. The source material was peripheral blood. This CDR3 reads CASSSGQLMVGNQPQHF. In nucleotides, the CDR3 is TGTGCCAGCAGCTCGGGACAGCTAATGGTAGGCAATCAGCCCCAGCATTTT.